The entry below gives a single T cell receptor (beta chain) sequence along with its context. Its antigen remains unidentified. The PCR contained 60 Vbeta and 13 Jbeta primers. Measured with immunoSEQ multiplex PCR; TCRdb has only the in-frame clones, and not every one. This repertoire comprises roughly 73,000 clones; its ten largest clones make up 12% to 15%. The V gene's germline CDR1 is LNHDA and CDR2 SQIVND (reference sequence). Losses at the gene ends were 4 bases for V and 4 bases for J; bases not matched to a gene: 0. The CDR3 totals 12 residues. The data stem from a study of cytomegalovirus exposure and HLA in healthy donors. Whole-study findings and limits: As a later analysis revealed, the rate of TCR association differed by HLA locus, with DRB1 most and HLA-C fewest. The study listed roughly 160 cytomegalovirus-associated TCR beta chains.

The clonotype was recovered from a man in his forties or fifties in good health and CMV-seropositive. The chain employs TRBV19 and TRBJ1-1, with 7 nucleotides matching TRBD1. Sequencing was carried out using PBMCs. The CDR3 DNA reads TGTGCCAGTAGTAACAGGGGCACTGAAGCTTTCTTT. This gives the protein CASSNRGTEAFF.